This section outlines one T cell receptor beta chain sequence together with its context. What it binds is unknown. These data come from a study of cytomegalovirus exposure and HLA in healthy donors. Study-wide findings and caveats: The study flagged some 170 TCR beta chains as cytomegalovirus-associated. Among immune exposure information, only CMV serostatus was available. 87-base-pair reads could not separate some V segments, including TRBV6-2 and TRBV6-3.

Germline V lookup: CDR1 MNHEY, CDR2 SMNVEV (reference sequence). The CDR3 is 13 residues long. The PCR contained 60 Vbeta and 13 Jbeta primers. Only in-frame clones appear in the TCRdb table, and some are missing; sequencing was by immunoSEQ multiplex PCR. The sample contains approximately 130,000 clones, roughly four fifths of which appear only once. The TCR comes from a woman in her 40s in good health and CMV-seronegative. The sequenced material came from PBMCs. The rearrangement links TRBV27 to TRBJ2-5, with TRBD1 matching 8 bases. Near its end, the DNA agrees better with TRBJ2-7, so the J call may be wrong. The CDR3 DNA reads as TGTGCCAGCAGCCTGACAGGGGCGTACGAGCAGTACTTC. Amino acid sequence: CASSLTGAYEQYF.